This T cell receptor (beta chain) was retrieved from a study of cytomegalovirus exposure and HLA in healthy donors. General observations from the study: Reportedly, cytomegalovirus status was diagnosed with high sensitivity and specificity. Prior analysis indicated that the majority of TCR beta V segments exhibited productivity approximately 87% or approximately 30% of the time. An Asian-associated ancestry cluster reportedly showed fewer N-insertions than the roughly 670-donor mean in a later analysis.

As regards this clone: The target antigen is unknown.

Trimming removed 1 base at V and 9 bases at J, with 12 bases between. This CDR3 comprises 13 residues. Germline values: CDR1 SGHDN, CDR2 FVKESK. PCR was performed using 60 Vbeta and 13 Jbeta primers. Profiling relied on immunoSEQ multiplex PCR, and the TCRdb table lists in-frame clones only, not all of them. The sample holds about 67,000 clones, 75% to 90% seen once. This clonotype originated in a woman in her 30s in good health and CMV-seropositive. Sequencing used PBMCs. This rearrangement joins TRBV14 to TRBJ1-1; TRBD1 might be the D (5 bases). For the CDR3, the DNA is TGTGCCAGCAGCCAAGTTGGGGCTAGAAAAGCTTTCTTT. Residues: CASSQVGARKAFF.